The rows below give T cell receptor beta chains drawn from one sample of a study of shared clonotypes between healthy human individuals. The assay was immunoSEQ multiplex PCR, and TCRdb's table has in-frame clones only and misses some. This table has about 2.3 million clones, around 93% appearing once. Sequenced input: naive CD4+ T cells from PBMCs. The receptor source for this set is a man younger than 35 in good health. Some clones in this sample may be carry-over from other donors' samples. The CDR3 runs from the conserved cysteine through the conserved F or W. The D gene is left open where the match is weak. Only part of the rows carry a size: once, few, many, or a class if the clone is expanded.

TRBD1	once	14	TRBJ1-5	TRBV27	TGTGCCAGCAGTTGGGGGACAGGGCGTTTGCCCCAGCATTTT	CASSWGTGRLPQHF
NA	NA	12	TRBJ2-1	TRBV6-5	TGTGCCAGCAGTTACCCCGGGGGTGAGCAGTTCTTC	CASSYPGGEQFF
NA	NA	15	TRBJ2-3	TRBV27	TGTGCCAGCAGTCAGACTAGGGGGTTTACGGGTACGCAGTATTTT	CASSQTRGFTGTQYF
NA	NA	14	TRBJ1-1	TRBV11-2	TGTGCCAGCAGCCAGAGACAAGCCAACACTGAAGCTTTCTTT	CASSQRQANTEAFF
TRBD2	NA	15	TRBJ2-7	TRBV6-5	TGTGCCAGCAGTCCTACCGGGACTAGCCCAATTGAGCAGTACTTC	CASSPTGTSPIEQYF
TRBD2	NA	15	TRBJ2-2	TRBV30	TGTGCCTGGAGTAAACTAGCGCTGAACACCGGGGAGCTGTTTTTT	CAWSKLALNTGELFF
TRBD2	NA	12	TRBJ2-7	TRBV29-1	TGCAGCGTTGAACGCGGGAGTAACGAGCAGTACTTC	CSVERGSNEQYF
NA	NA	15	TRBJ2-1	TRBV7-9	TGTGCCAGCAGCTTTTTACTTAGCTCCTACAATGAGCAGTTCTTC	CASSFLLSSYNEQFF
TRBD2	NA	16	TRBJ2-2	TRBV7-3	TGTGCCAGCAGCCTAAAAGCGGGAAGCAACACCGGGGAGCTGTTTTTT	CASSLKAGSNTGELFF
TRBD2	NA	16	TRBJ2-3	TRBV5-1	TGCGCCAGCAGCCTCCGGACTAGCGGGAGTTTCGATACGCAGTATTTT	CASSLRTSGSFDTQYF
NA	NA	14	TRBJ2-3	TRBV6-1	TGTGCCAGCCAAGGGCGGAGAAGCACAGATACGCAGTATTTT	CASQGRRSTDTQYF
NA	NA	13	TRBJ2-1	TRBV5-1	TGCGCCAGCAGCTTGGACTCTAACAATGAGCAGTTCTTC	CASSLDSNNEQFF
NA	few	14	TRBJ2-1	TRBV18	TGTGCCAGCTCACCGACAGGCCCTTACAATGAGCAGTTCTTC	CASSPTGPYNEQFF
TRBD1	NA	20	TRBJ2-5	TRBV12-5	TGTGCTAGTGGTTTGATTAGCCATCCCCGGGACAGAGGCAACCAAGAGACCCAGTACTTC	CASGLISHPRDRGNQETQYF
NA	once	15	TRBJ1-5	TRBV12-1	TGTGCCAGCAGCTTGTGGACAGGGGGGAATCAGCCCCAGCATTTT	CASSLWTGGNQPQHF
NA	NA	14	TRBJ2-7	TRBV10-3	TGTGCCACCGAGACCGGGACTGCCACCTACGAGCAGTACTTC	CATETGTATYEQYF
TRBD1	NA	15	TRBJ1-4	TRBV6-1	TGTGCCAGCAACGAGAACAGGGGAATAGGTGAAAAACTGTTTTTT	CASNENRGIGEKLFF
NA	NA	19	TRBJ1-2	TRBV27	TGTGCCAGCAGATCCACAGGGATCTGGTCCTGGGGACATCCGAATGGCTACACCTTC	CASRSTGIWSWGHPNGYTF
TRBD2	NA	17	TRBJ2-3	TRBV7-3	TGTGCCAGCAGCTTAATGGGGCTAGCGGGAAGGACAGATACGCAGTATTTT	CASSLMGLAGRTDTQYF
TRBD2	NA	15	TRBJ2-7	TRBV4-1	TGCGCCAGCAGCCTCACGGGAGGCCCCTCCTACGAGCAGTACTTC	CASSLTGGPSYEQYF
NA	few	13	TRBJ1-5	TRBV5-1	TGCGCCAGCAGCTTGGGAGACAATCAGCCCCAGCATTTT	CASSLGDNQPQHF
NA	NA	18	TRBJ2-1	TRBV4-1	TGCGCCAGCAGCCAAGCCTCCGACCTGCCCTTCTCCTACAATGAGCAGTTCTTC	CASSQASDLPFSYNEQFF
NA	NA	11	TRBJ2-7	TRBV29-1	TGCAGCGCTGCGGCTTCCTACGAGCAGTACTTC	CSAAASYEQYF
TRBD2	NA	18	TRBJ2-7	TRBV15	TGTGCCACCAGTCCGTCTCTGGGACTAGCGGAAGGACACTACGAGCAGTACTTC	CATSPSLGLAEGHYEQYF
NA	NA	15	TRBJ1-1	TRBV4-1	TGCGCCAGCAGCCAAGATCGATGGCTCGGGACTGAAGCTTTCTTT	CASSQDRWLGTEAFF
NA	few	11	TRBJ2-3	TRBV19	TGTGCCAGTAGCATCACAGATACGCAGTATTTT	CASSITDTQYF
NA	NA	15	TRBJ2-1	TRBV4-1	TGCGCCAGCAGCCAAGAGTCGTCCCTGTACAATGAGCAGTTCTTC	CASSQESSLYNEQFF